Each of the 25 T cell receptor beta chains below was sequenced from the same sample in a study of beta chain features in type 1 diabetes. Findings and limits, study-wide: Researchers report that Type 1 diabetes patients had moderately but significantly shorter TCRB CDR3s across all four CD4+ subsets.

What was sequenced were expressed TCRB transcripts, since all of the isolated RNA had been reverse transcribed. This table comes from immunoSEQ multiplex PCR, and its TCRdb copy is limited to in-frame clones, with some not included. This table holds around 250,000 clones, roughly 13% found once. These receptors' targets are unknown. Sequencing used naive CD4+ T cells from blood. The receptors originated from a man younger than 40 with type 1 diabetes.

The V call is TRBV7-9, the J call TRBJ2-5; D may be TRBD2 (6 bases). CDR1 is SEHNR and CDR2 is FQNEAQ in the germline V gene (reference sequence). The V and J ends lost 6 bases and 3 bases respectively, with 8 bases between them. This CDR3 contains 12 residues. In nucleotides, the CDR3 is TGTGCCAGCAGGCGGGAAGAAGAGACCCAGTACTTC. Encoded protein: CASRREEETQYF.

The gene calls are TRBV19 and TRBJ2-7, with 8 bases that match TRBD1. V shed 6 bases, J shed 3 bases, and the junction held 10 bases outside the gene matches. The CDR3 runs to 15 residues. Germline loops: CDR1 LNHDA, CDR2 SQIVND (reference sequence). Here the CDR3 reads CASSRGQGAIYEQYF. CDR3 DNA sequence: TGTGCCAGTAGCAGAGGGCAGGGGGCGATCTACGAGCAGTACTTC.

In its sample, this clone was seen a few times. The chain carries TRBV29-1 and TRBJ2-5; 7 positions match TRBD2. The CDR3 extends over 15 amino acids. After removal of 6 bases from V and 4 bases from J, the junction contained 14 bases not matched to a gene. CDR1 and CDR2 from the germline V gene are SQVTM and ANQGSEA. The DNA of the CDR3 is TGCAGCGTAGAGGGCGAGGCGGGGGACCGAGAGACCCAGTACTTC. Translated: CSVEGEAGDRETQYF.

V is TRBV5-1 and J is TRBJ2-3; 8 nucleotides line up with TRBD1. The germline V gene has CDR1 SGHRS and CDR2 YFSETQ. The CDR3 is made up of 14 amino acids. After removal of 3 bases from V and 1 base from J, the junction contained 1 base not matched to a gene. CDR3: CASSWDRRTDTQYF. In nucleotides, the CDR3 is TGCGCCAGCAGCTGGGACAGGCGCACAGATACGCAGTATTTT.

The chain couples TRBV7-2 to TRBJ2-7; 9 nucleotides match TRBD2. The CDR3 length is 15 residues. CDR1 and CDR2 from the germline V gene are SGHTA and FQGNSA. After removal of 2 bases from V and 5 bases from J, the junction contained 7 bases not matched to a gene. CDR3 coding DNA: TGTGCCAGCAGCTTACTGAGCGGGAGGCGGGACGAGCAGTACTTC. Its protein product is CASSLLSGRRDEQYF.

This clone turned up a few times. The genes are TRBV5-1 and TRBJ2-7; 8 bases match TRBD2. V lost 2 bases, J lost 5 bases, and 6 bases stayed unmatched. There are 14 residues in the CDR3. The germline V gene has CDR1 SGHRS and CDR2 YFSETQ. CDR3 sequence (DNA): TGCGCCAGCAGCTTCGGGAGGGCCCCCGACGAGCAGTACTTC. Translated: CASSFGRAPDEQYF.

This clone has only a few counts. The V gene is TRBV18, the J gene TRBJ1-1, with a tentative D call TRBD1 (5 bases). Trimming took off 5 bases at V and 3 bases at J, with 10 bases between the two ends. Germline CDR1 KGHSH, CDR2 LQKENI. This CDR3 spans 13 amino acids. The CDR3 region has the DNA TGTGCCAGCTCAAAGGGGCCGGACACTGAAGCTTTCTTT. It codes for CASSKGPDTEAFF.

The sample holds a few counts of this clone. V usage is TRBV29-1 and J usage is TRBJ2-7, with D perhaps matching TRBD1 (6 bases). V lost 6 bases to trimming and J lost 0 bases, with 9 bases between them. This CDR3 comprises 12 residues. Looked up from germline, CDR1 is SQVTM and CDR2 is ANQGSEA. This chain's CDR3 is CSVQQGSYEQYF. CDR3 in DNA: TGCAGCGTGCAACAGGGCTCCTACGAGCAGTACTTC.

The CDR3 sequence: CASSTRRAVLETQYF. The CDR3 nucleotides are TGTGCCAGCAGTACTCGTAGAGCGGTGCTAGAGACCCAGTACTTC. The chain couples TRBV6-5 to TRBJ2-5; TRBD2 might be the D (5 bases). The CDR3 runs to 15 residues. Germline V gives CDR1 MNHEY, CDR2 SVGAGI. With 5 bases removed from V and 4 bases from J, the gap between germline ends came to 17 bases.

The V gene is TRBV2, the J gene TRBJ1-5; D might be TRBD1 (6 bases). Germline V gene data show CDR1 as SNHLY and CDR2 as FYNNEI. This CDR3 contains 15 residues. V was shortened by 6 bases and J by 1 base, with 13 bases between the two germline ends. The CDR3 DNA is TGTGCCAGCAGGGGTCTCGGACAGAGCAATCAGCCCCAGCATTTT. This codes for CASRGLGQSNQPQHF. The full variable domain, in which reference TRBV2 and TRBJ1-5 provide the parts outside the CDR3, is EPEVTQTPSHQVTQMGQEVILRCVPISNHLYFYWYRQILGQKVEFLVSFYNNEISEKSEIFDDQFSVERPDGSNFTLKIRSTKLEDSAMYFCASRGLGQSNQPQHFGDGTRLSIL.

This clone was observed a handful of times. J is TRBJ2-1 and V is TRBV5-8; 10 bases line up with TRBD2. The CDR3 consists of 17 residues. The V gene's germline CDR1 is SGHTS and CDR2 YDEGEE. V lost 4 bases, J lost 1 base, and 8 bases stayed unmatched. The CDR3 bases are TGTGCCAGCAGCCCCCGGGGTAGCGGGGGGTCCTACAATGAGCAGTTCTTC. This translates into CASSPRGSGGSYNEQFF. The whole variable domain, filled in from reference TRBV5-8 and TRBJ2-1, reads EAGVTQSPTHLIKTRGQQATLRCSPISGHTSVYWYQQALGLGLQFLLWYDEGEERNRGNFPPRFSGRQFPNYSSELNVNALELEDSALYLCASSPRGSGGSYNEQFFGPGTRLTVL.

This clone was recorded a few times. The gene calls are TRBV28 and TRBJ1-6; TRBD1 matches at 9 bases. The length of the CDR3 is 12 residues. The germline V gene encodes CDR1 MDHEN and CDR2 SYDVKM. The V segment lost 11 bases and the J segment 9 bases; nucleotides outside the gene matches: 5. The CDR3, as DNA: TGTGCCTCCCTGACAGGGGGTTCACCCCTCCACTTT. Translated, it gives CASLTGGSPLHF.

In its sample, this clone was seen a few times. The rearrangement links TRBV5-1 to TRBJ2-7; 8 nucleotides align to TRBD1. The V gene end was trimmed by 4 bases and the J gene end by 3 bases; junction bases not matched to a gene: 6. The CDR3 spans 14 residues. CDR1 and CDR2 (germline): SGHRS, YFSETQ. CDR3 sequence (DNA): TGCGCCAGCAGCCGGACTACAGGGGGCTACGAGCAGTACTTC. This encodes CASSRTTGGYEQYF.

The chain joins TRBV7-9 to TRBJ2-1, with TRBD1 matching over 7 bases. The CDR3 runs to 16 residues. Germline trimming cut 4 bases from V and 0 bases from J; bases unmatched to any gene: 6. Germline V gene data show CDR1 as SEHNR and CDR2 as FQNEAQ (reference sequence). DNA of the CDR3: TGTGCCAGCAGCTCCCTCAGGGGGATCTCCTACAATGAGCAGTTCTTC. Translation: CASSSLRGISYNEQFF. Filled out from reference TRBV7-9 and TRBJ2-1, the complete variable domain reads DTGVSQNPRHKITKRGQNVTFRCDPISEHNRLYWYRQTLGQGPEFLTYFQNEAQLEKSRLLSDRFSAERPKGSFSTLEIQRTEQGDSAMYLCASSSLRGISYNEQFFGPGTRLTVL.

The gene calls are TRBV11-3 and TRBJ1-2, with D possibly TRBD1 on 5 matching bases. V lost 5 bases, J lost 4 bases, and 11 bases lay in between. Germline V lookup: CDR1 SGHNT, CDR2 YENEEA. This CDR3 is 13 amino acids long. The CDR3 DNA sequence: TGTGCCAGCAGCGACAGAGGTAGCTATGGCTACACCTTC. It encodes CASSDRGSYGYTF.

The chain couples TRBV19 to TRBJ1-5; D may be TRBD1 (5 bases). The V end was cut by 3 bases, the J end by 6 bases, with 18 bases between. The germline V gene has CDR1 LNHDA and CDR2 SQIVND (reference sequence). The CDR3 extends over 16 amino acids. CDR3 DNA: TGTGCCAGTAGTATCGCTCCAAGTCGGGGGGTTCAGCCCCAGCATTTT. Translating it yields CASSIAPSRGVQPQHF.

The V call is TRBV12-5, the J call TRBJ2-3, with D perhaps matching TRBD1 (6 bases). Germline V gene data show CDR1 as LGHNT and CDR2 as FRNRAP. Trimming cost V 1 base and J 6 bases, with 8 bases left between them. The CDR3 consists of 13 residues. The CDR3 coding sequence is TGTGCTAGTGGTTTGGACAGGGTGGATACGCAGTATTTT. Its protein is CASGLDRVDTQYF.

This clone showed up just a few times. This sequence joins TRBV18 and TRBJ1-4, with 7 bases aligning to TRBD1. CDR3 length: 15 amino acids. In germline, CDR1 is KGHSH, CDR2 LQKENI. V lost 4 bases, J lost 6 bases, and 8 bases stayed unmatched. For the CDR3, the DNA is TGTGCCAGCTCACTTAACAGGGGAGCGGATGAAAAACTGTTTTTT. Translated: CASSLNRGADEKLFF.

This clone has a handful of counts. V and J are TRBV14 and TRBJ1-2, with 7 bases that match TRBD1. The CDR3 covers 13 residues. The V segment lost 5 bases and the J segment 7 bases; nucleotides outside the gene matches: 7. The germline V gene encodes CDR1 SGHDN and CDR2 FVKESK. CDR3 in DNA: TGTGCCAGCAGCGCAGGGGGACCCTCTGGCTACACCTTC. This encodes CASSAGGPSGYTF.

This rearrangement joins TRBV9 to TRBJ2-7; no clear D. The V and J ends lost 2 bases and 6 bases respectively, with 12 bases between them. The CDR3 runs 13 residues. The germline V gene encodes CDR1 SGDLS and CDR2 YYNGEE. In DNA form, the CDR3 reads TGTGCCAGCAGCGTGGGTATCCTAGGCGAGCAGTACTTC. It yields the protein CASSVGILGEQYF.

This clone was picked up a small number of times. This rearrangement joins TRBV4-1 to TRBJ1-4; possibly TRBD1 for D (5 bases). V gave up 1 base and J gave up 8 bases, with 11 bases separating them. The CDR3 runs to 14 residues. Per the germline V gene, CDR1 is MGHRA and CDR2 is YSYEKL. The CDR3 region is CASSQGGEQEKLFF. CDR3 nucleotides: TGCGCCAGCAGCCAAGGGGGGGAACAAGAAAAACTGTTTTTT.

The V gene is TRBV7-9, the J gene TRBJ1-1; the D gene is possibly TRBD1 (5 bases). CDR3 length: 14 residues. Germline CDR1 is SEHNR and CDR2 is FQNEAQ (reference sequence). V lost 5 bases and J lost 1, with 11 bases in between. This chain's CDR3 is CASSAYQGNTEAFF. DNA of the CDR3: TGTGCCAGCAGCGCTTACCAGGGGAACACTGAAGCTTTCTTT.

The chain has TRBV5-4 and TRBJ2-5; TRBD2 is a possible D gene (6 bases). Germline assignment: CDR1 SGHNT and CDR2 YYREEE (reference sequence). Trimming shortened V by 4 bases and J by 4 bases, and 11 bases separated the two germline ends. The CDR3 extends over 13 amino acids. The CDR3 region is CASSQARGETQYF. The CDR3, as DNA: TGTGCCAGCAGCCAGGCGCGGGGAGAGACCCAGTACTTC.

The CDR3 sequence: CSGRDRETDTQYF. CDR3 nucleotide sequence: TGCAGCGGGAGGGACAGGGAGACAGATACGCAGTATTTT. V is TRBV29-1 and J is TRBJ2-3; 9 bases line up with TRBD1. CDR3 size: 13 residues. Losses at the gene ends were 7 bases for V and 3 bases for J; bases not matched to a gene: 5. CDR1 SQVTM and CDR2 ANQGSEA come from the germline V gene.

The sample holds a few counts of this clone. The gene calls are TRBV6-6 and TRBJ2-7; D gene unclear. V was trimmed by 4 bases and J by 0 bases, leaving 7 bases between them. The V gene's germline CDR1 is MNHNY and CDR2 SVGAGI (reference sequence). The CDR3 length is 13 residues. CDR3 DNA: TGTGCCAGCAGTTTACCGAGCTCCTACGAGCAGTACTTC. It specifies CASSLPSSYEQYF.